The 17 T cell receptor beta chains reported below all come from one sample, sequenced in a study of cytomegalovirus exposure and HLA in healthy donors. Clones were read by immunoSEQ multiplex PCR, and TCRdb kept only the in-frame ones, dropping some. The sample has roughly 240,000 clones, 85% to 90% seen once. Source material: PBMCs. These receptor sequences come from a man aged 18-30 years in good health and CMV-seronegative.

V gene TRBV19 combines with J gene TRBJ2-7; D is possibly TRBD1 (6 bases). The germline V and J ends were trimmed by 4 bases and 7 bases, with 14 bases remaining between them. Germline V gives CDR1 LNHDA, CDR2 SQIVND (reference sequence). This CDR3 comprises 13 residues. CDR3 nucleotides: TGTGCCAGTAGTACGCAGGGGTCTCGGGAGCAGTACTTC. It encodes CASSTQGSREQYF. The full variable domain, with the rest looked up from reference TRBV19 and TRBJ2-7, is DGGITQSPKYLFRKEGQNVTLSCEQNLNHDAMYWYRQDPGQGLRLIYYSQIVNDFQKGDIAEGYSVSREKKESFPLTVTSAQKNPTAFYLCASSTQGSREQYFGPGTRLTVT.

Comment on this clone: An end of the junction does not agree with germline; a read error may underlie this. V gene TRBV7-9 combines with J gene TRBJ2-5, with TRBD2 identical over 7 bases. CDR1 is SEHNR and CDR2 is FQNEAQ in the germline V gene (reference sequence). The length of the CDR3 is 14 residues. In nucleotides, the CDR3 is TGTGCCAGCAGCCTGCTAGCGGCCCAAGGGACCCAGTACTTC. Translated, it gives CASSLLAAQGTQYF.

This clone is a singleton in its sample. This chain uses TRBV27 with TRBJ1-2; D unclear. Germline V gene data show CDR1 as MNHEY and CDR2 as SMNVEV (reference sequence). V was cut by 0 bases and J by 6 bases, with 17 bases left in between. This CDR3 has 16 amino acids. CDR3 amino acids: CASSLSFRSTADGYTF. CDR3 coding DNA: TGTGCCAGCAGTTTATCTTTCAGATCCACAGCAGATGGCTACACCTTC.

The CDR3 nucleotides read TGTGCCAGCAGTTTAACTTCGCTAGCGGGAGTCTACAATGAGCAGTTCTTC. It codes for CASSLTSLAGVYNEQFF. The chain employs TRBV27 and TRBJ2-1, with TRBD2 matching over 10 bases. There are 17 residues in the CDR3. Per the germline V gene, CDR1 is MNHEY and CDR2 is SMNVEV (reference sequence). The J segment lost 3 bases and the V segment lost 2 bases, leaving 7 bases of the junction unmatched.

The CDR3, as DNA: TGTGCCAGCAGCTTGTTGGCAGGGGCAGAAGAGACCCAGTACTTC. Translated, it gives CASSLLAGAEETQYF. The chain carries TRBV5-6 and TRBJ2-5; D possibly corresponds to TRBD1 (6 bases). Looked up from germline, CDR1 is SGHDT and CDR2 is YYEEEE. Trimming pared 1 base from V and 3 bases from J, leaving 13 bases between. The CDR3 runs to 15 residues.

This clone has only one observation. This rearrangement joins TRBV2 to TRBJ2-7; D may be TRBD1 (6 bases). The CDR3 runs 12 residues. Germline V gives CDR1 SNHLY, CDR2 FYNNEI. V was trimmed by 4 bases and J by 3 bases, leaving 7 bases between them. The CDR3 nucleotides are TGTGCCAGCAGTGCAGGGGACTACGAGCAGTACTTC. Translation: CASSAGDYEQYF.

The J gene is TRBJ1-4, the V gene TRBV4-3; 7 bases are a match to TRBD1. Looked up from germline, CDR1 is LGHNA and CDR2 is YSLEER. Losses at the gene ends were 4 bases for V and 7 bases for J; bases not matched to a gene: 12. The CDR3 is 16 amino acids. CDR3 bases: TGCGCCAGCAGCCTCGGGGTTCAGGGGGGCGGTGAAAAACTGTTTTTT. This translates into CASSLGVQGGGEKLFF.

The gene calls are TRBV10-2 and TRBJ2-6; D unclear. CDR3 length: 13 residues. Trimming pared 2 bases from V and 4 bases from J, leaving 3 bases between. Germline V gene data show CDR1 as WSHSY and CDR2 as SAAADI. The CDR3 is CASSELGANVLTF. DNA of the CDR3: TGCGCCAGCAGTGAGCTAGGGGCCAACGTCCTGACTTTC.

The rearrangement uses TRBV6-5 and TRBJ1-1, with a possible D match to TRBD1 (5 bases). Trimming stripped 6 bases from V and 0 bases from J, with 14 bases between. The CDR3 consists of 15 residues. The germline V gene encodes CDR1 MNHEY and CDR2 SVGAGI. The DNA for the CDR3 is TGTGCCAGCAGAAAGCCAGGGTTCATGAACACTGAAGCTTTCTTT. It encodes CASRKPGFMNTEAFF.

This clone was seen a few times. J is TRBJ1-2 and V is TRBV9; D possibly corresponds to TRBD1 (6 bases). Germline assignment: CDR1 SGDLS and CDR2 YYNGEE. With 0 bases removed from V and 2 bases from J, the gap between germline ends came to 11 bases. This CDR3 is built from 15 residues. Here the CDR3 reads CASSVAIQGNYGYTF. CDR3 nucleotides: TGTGCCAGCAGCGTAGCTATACAGGGAAACTATGGCTACACCTTC.

This clone was recorded only once. V and J are TRBV19 and TRBJ1-1; 10 nucleotides agree with TRBD1. CDR1 is LNHDA and CDR2 is SQIVND in the germline V gene (reference sequence). This CDR3 has 18 amino acids. Trimming at V came to 9 bases and at J to 5 bases, leaving 21 bases not matched to a gene. CDR3 nucleotide sequence: TGTGCCAGGCGGCGGGGGGGGACCTCCGGGACAGGGGTGACTGAAGCTTTCTTT. Protein sequence: CARRRGGTSGTGVTEAFF. Full variable domain (missing parts from reference TRBV19 and TRBJ1-1): DGGITQSPKYLFRKEGQNVTLSCEQNLNHDAMYWYRQDPGQGLRLIYYSQIVNDFQKGDIAEGYSVSREKKESFPLTVTSAQKNPTAFYLCARRRGGTSGTGVTEAFFGQGTRLTVV.

This clone showed up just once. J is TRBJ1-5 and V is TRBV27; no clear D gene. The germline V and J ends were trimmed by 5 bases and 8 bases, with 16 bases remaining between them. Germline loops: CDR1 MNHEY, CDR2 SMNVEV (reference sequence). This CDR3 has 14 residues. Here the CDR3 reads CASSPIDHGEPQHF. CDR3 nucleotides: TGTGCCAGCAGTCCCATAGACCACGGGGAGCCCCAGCATTTT.

The chain joins TRBV19 to TRBJ1-2; D is unclear. V dropped 9 bases and J dropped 3 bases, with 14 bases sitting between them. The length of the CDR3 is 13 residues. Germline CDR1 and CDR2: LNHDA and SQIVND (reference sequence). CDR3 sequence reads: CASARTYYYGYTF. The CDR3, as DNA: TGTGCCAGCGCCCGCACTTATTACTATGGCTACACCTTC.

This chain joins TRBV9 and TRBJ2-7; 7 positions match TRBD2. The germline CDR1 and CDR2 sequences are SGDLS and YYNGEE. The J segment lost 6 bases and the V segment lost 3 bases, leaving 12 bases of the junction unmatched. The CDR3 consists of 15 residues. CDR3 nucleotides: TGTGCCAGCAGCGCCTCGGGGCTAGCGGCAGCCGAGCAGTACTTC. It yields the protein CASSASGLAAAEQYF.

V is TRBV30 and J is TRBJ1-2; D is unresolved. Deletions cut 2 bases from V and 3 bases from J, with 16 bases between. Germline CDR1 GTSNPN, CDR2 SVGIG (reference sequence). This CDR3 region has 15 residues. The CDR3 DNA is TGTGCCTGGAGTAGCGGTTCACTTAGGTACTATGGCTACACCTTC. Its protein product is CAWSSGSLRYYGYTF.

The V gene is TRBV6-7, the J gene TRBJ2-7, with 11 nucleotides matching TRBD2. Being an ORF, TRBV6-7 has a function that is uncertain. The length of the CDR3 is 16 residues. Trimming at V came to 0 bases and at J to 0 bases, leaving 1 base not matched to a gene. CDR3 nucleotides: TGTGCCAGCAGTTACTCTACTAGCGGGAGCTCCTACGAGCAGTACTTC. Translation gives CASSYSTSGSSYEQYF.

This chain uses TRBV5-6 with TRBJ1-5; D unresolved. CDR1 is SGHDT and CDR2 is YYEEEE in the germline V gene. V lost 1 base to trimming and J lost 0 bases, with 8 bases between them. The CDR3 is 15 amino acids. CDR3 bases: TGTGCCAGCAGCTTGTATCAGAATAGCAATCAGCCCCAGCATTTT. Translated: CASSLYQNSNQPQHF.